This T cell receptor (beta chain) was documented in a study of cytomegalovirus exposure and HLA in healthy donors (TCRdb year 2017). Looking at the study overall: An earlier analysis of roughly 500 of the donors reported about 280 Gb of sequence data and about 120 million unique TCR beta sequences obtained from around 170 million T cells. About 330 gigabases of sequencing data and roughly 80 million unique TCR sequences made up an early release that covered approximately 650 HLA-typed donors. Among about 360 genotyped donors of the cohort, an average of around 240,000 unique TCR beta nucleotide sequences were sequenced per donor, 15% to 20% of them non-productive. The number of typed donors differed by locus: roughly 629-630 for A, B, C, DRB1 and DQB1; 500 to 550 for DQA1; fewer than 610 for DPA1; and some 430 for DPB1. Class I and class II HLA loci were covered by the typing at four-digit resolution. Roughly five DR-DQ haplotypes were handled as single units for association and clustering, since linkage in the cohort was strong. A later genetic analysis took genome-wide SNP genotypes for about 65% of the 666 donors and used that subset as a discovery cohort. To predict cytomegalovirus infection status, the study brought together high-throughput TCR immunosequencing, statistical association of individual TCRs with disease status, and machine learning. In an earlier analysis of around 540 of the donors, high-throughput TCR beta sequencing was used to judge whether each TCR beta V gene segment behaved as functional or pseudogenic. The later analysis used no new phenotypic data to find candidate immune exposures, relying instead on TCR beta sequences and their occurrence across donors. All discovery cohort repertoires had been generated on a single sequencing platform. To study patterns of TCR occurrence, a later analysis re-analyzed previously published TCR beta repertoires from just over 650 donors and added high-resolution HLA genotyping. The T cell repertoires of around 670 subjects were profiled by immunosequencing and related to cytomegalovirus serostatus. Besides the first cohort of 550 to 750 subjects, a separate validation cohort made up of 95 to 150 different subjects was used. Among the roughly 370 genotyped donors, approximately 77% belonged to the genetic ancestry cluster associated with self-reported Caucasian donors. The aim of the study was to test whether cataloging public T cell receptors could identify signatures of past pathogen exposure. Donor age, sex, ethnicity and CMV serostatus were compiled alongside the repertoire data.

The library was produced with the immunoSEQ multiplex PCR assay. For the multiplex PCR, a mixture combining 60 forward primers for TCR Vbeta segments and 13 reverse primers for TCR Jbeta segments was used. Amplification of the CDR3 region of rearranged TCR beta genes was performed with a multiplex PCR assay on genomic DNA. The Illumina HiSeq System was used to sequence the amplified TCR beta libraries as 87-base-pair reads. The original pipeline was this. In a later analysis, approximately 74 million unique TCR beta chains were counted across the roughly 610 repertoires, and about 9.9 million of these chains were shared by at least two donors. To remove PCR and sequencing errors, raw reads were error-corrected and collapsed into unique sequences using a nearest-neighbor algorithm that merged closely related sequences. V, D and J gene segments were assigned by aligning CDR3 sequences to IMGT reference sequences. Each retained sequence needed at least a six-nucleotide match to both a V gene segment and a J gene segment. A rearrangement was called productive if the CDR3 had no stop codons and remained in frame with V and J, and every other rearrangement was called non-productive. CDR3 was defined by IMGT convention, running from the second conserved V-encoded cysteine to the conserved J-encoded phenylalanine. The earlier analysis of some 540 of the donors excluded any sequence lacking an unambiguous match to a single V gene segment. In an earlier analysis of 587 of the donors, a V segment was called functional when productive rearrangements were above 56.7%, and segregating when the standard deviation between donors exceeded 5%. A statistical classification framework was built for diagnosing cytomegalovirus status from the catalog of TCR beta chain sequences. V and J gene assignment, in a later analysis, came from comparing TCR nucleotide sequences with IMGT/GENE-DB human TR gene sequences. The TCRdist pipeline was used in a later analysis to assign CDR3 sequences and most-parsimonious VDJ recombination scenarios. In a later analysis, each TCR beta chain was defined by its CDR3 amino acid sequence together with its V-gene family, and reads without a unique V-gene family were excluded. As a way to deal with suspected cross-contamination and a sequencing artifact, a later analysis dropped roughly 600 nucleotide sequences that were highly shared and had low generation probability. In a later analysis, a clonal expansion index was calculated for each public chain from normalized within-repertoire ranks of inferred template counts. In a later analysis, generation probabilities were computed using a VDJ recombination model fitted to out-of-frame rearrangements, and the results were checked against IGoR. In a later analysis, TCR-TCR, TCR-HLA and TCR-CMV co-occurrence was scored with hypergeometric tests, and a repertoire-size bias correction was applied to TCR pairs. A later analysis estimated false discovery rates by permuting HLA or CMV assignments 20 times. In a later analysis, co-occurring TCRs were grouped using DBSCAN, with TCRdist sequence similarity added in when clustering inside HLA-allele-positive subsets. For co-occurrence clustering, repertoires with fewer than 30,000 or more than 120,000 public chains were excluded, along with roughly 5 repertoires with anomalous nucleotide sharing. TCRdb obtained this table from immuneACCESS and retained in-frame rearrangements with V and J assigned. These tables miss some clones; where compared with another copy, unresolved V genes account for less than half of the shortfall, and the remainder is unexplained. V and J calls and clone size are those listed in that table; D and trimming were worked out from the DNA. The sample data list more than 150,000 clones, and over 80% of these were observed just once. The top ten clonotypes cover 1.4% of the sample.

Regarding this clone: Its antigen is not yet known. No much larger clone exists at a distance of one base, and base qualities are not known.

What the authors observed across the whole study: Several of the top co-occurrence clusters appeared to be linked to parvovirus B19, influenza, CMV and Epstein-Barr virus, according to a later analysis. A cluster of highly shared sequence variants was judged likely to be a technical artifact of the sequencing pipeline. The cohort was sequenced for TCR beta chains only, and without alpha or paired-chain data the features that could be detected were limited. A later analysis found that HLA-associated TCR beta chains were more clonally expanded and had lower generation probabilities than equally common non-associated chains. Sequencing depth was assumed to be roughly uniform across donors in the presence/absence analyses, though that assumption may not hold. Most CMV-associated TCR beta chains appeared to be HLA-restricted in a later analysis, and the HLA associations seemed to be driven largely by CMV exposure. According to a later genetic analysis, donors in an Asian-associated ancestry cluster had fewer N-insertions in productive TCRs than the approximately 630-donor mean. The authors suggested that the approach could potentially be generalized to other disease states and immunological phenotypes. In a later analysis, TCR association rates were found to vary across HLA loci, with the most associated TCRs seen for DRB1 alleles and the fewest for HLA-C alleles. For the cohort, immune exposure information was limited to CMV serostatus. In both the original and validation cohorts, the classifier was reported to diagnose cytomegalovirus status with high specificity and sensitivity. The study gave a list of 150 to 200 TCR beta chains associated with cytomegalovirus. In a later analysis, 15,000 to 20,000 TCR beta sequences were associated with specific HLA alleles at a false discovery rate of 0.05. Most TCR sequences were seen in very few donors, while some public TCRs were found in many individuals. V-gene and J-gene trimming of TCR beta chains was associated with a missense DCLRE1C variant in a later genetic analysis, and the association was replicated in an independent cohort. A further reported finding was that TCR beta sequences accurately predicted the HLA-A and HLA-B alleles for most subjects in the first cohort. A few of the identified cytomegalovirus-associated TCR beta chains were confirmed in vitro to be specific for cytomegalovirus antigens. When HLA alleles, especially DR and DQ, strongly co-occurred, attributing TCR associations to individual alleles was difficult. Broadly in line with IMGT annotations, most TCR beta V segments showed up in productive rearrangements about 87% or about 30% of the time in an earlier analysis of several hundred of the donors. Because counts were too low, about 18 rarely observed V segments, including chromosome 9 orphons, were left out of the earlier analysis of about 500 of the donors. Because HLA typing was missing for some donors at each locus, association tests included only the typed subset. Correlated functional status among segregating V segments might be attributable to linkage disequilibrium, but an unknown experimental factor could not be ruled out.

The cohort was made up of 666 healthy bone marrow donors. All cohort members were sampled while nominally healthy, although unrecorded immune exposures were likely present. The donor was CMV seropositive and was included in the group of 250 to 300 seropositive cohort members. Each donor provided a peripheral blood sample, and peripheral blood mononuclear cells were used for TCR beta sequencing. The Qiagen DNeasy Blood Extraction Kit was used to extract genomic DNA from the blood cell samples. The receptor's source is a girl aged 5-17 years in good health and CMV-seropositive. Sequencing was done on a sample of PBMCs.

The CDR3 protein is CAWGPGSEAFF. The nucleotides read TGTGCCTGGGGGCCGGGGTCTGAAGCTTTCTTT. The V and J segments used are TRBV30 and TRBJ1-1; the D gene assignment is ambiguous. From the cysteine through the phenylalanine, the CDR3 covers 11 amino acids. Only the CDR3 DNA is retained, 33 bases long and in frame from the first base. CDR1 and CDR2 were assigned from the germline V gene (reference sequence) as GTSNPN and SVGIG. V sheds 5 bases and J sheds 6 bases, leaving 10 bases between their ends. Supplemented by the reference TRBV30 and TRBJ1-1 proteins around the CDR3, the complete variable domain is SQTIHQWPATLVQPVGSPLSLECTVEGTSNPNLYWYRQAAGRGLQLLFYSVGIGQISSEVPQNLSASRPQDRQFILSSKKLLLSDSGFYLCAWGPGSEAFFGQGTRLTVV.